The sequence of this TCR beta chain was determined in a study of T cells in Graves' hyperthyroidism and ophthalmopathy. Thyroid ultrasound, orbital computed tomography, clinical symptoms, and serum thyroxine and TRAb underpinned diagnoses. Germline trimming cut 0 bases from V and 7 bases from J; bases unmatched to any gene: 7. The CDR3 totals 16 residues. CDR1 is LNHDA and CDR2 is SQIVND in the germline V gene (reference sequence). RNA transcripts yielded amplified TCR beta CDR3 regions. HTBI primers were employed in a first-round RT-PCR of the TCR CDR3. TCRdb reanalysed the multiplex PCR reads using MiXCR and keeps one entry per CDR3 protein. The sample includes 410,000 or so distinct CDR3 sequences, around 15% of them seen just once. Study findings and constraints: Most thyroid clonotypes that were expanded above 0.001 also turned up in blood.

This clonotype was counted many times. Its antigen is not known. This receptor was obtained from a man younger than 35 with Graves' ophthalmopathy. The specimen was blood. This chain uses TRBV19 with TRBJ1-5; 9 positions agree with TRBD1. The CDR3 bases are TGTGCCAGTAGTATAGAATTGGGACAGGGCAGACAGCCCCAGCATTTT. Amino acids: CASSIELGQGRQPQHF.